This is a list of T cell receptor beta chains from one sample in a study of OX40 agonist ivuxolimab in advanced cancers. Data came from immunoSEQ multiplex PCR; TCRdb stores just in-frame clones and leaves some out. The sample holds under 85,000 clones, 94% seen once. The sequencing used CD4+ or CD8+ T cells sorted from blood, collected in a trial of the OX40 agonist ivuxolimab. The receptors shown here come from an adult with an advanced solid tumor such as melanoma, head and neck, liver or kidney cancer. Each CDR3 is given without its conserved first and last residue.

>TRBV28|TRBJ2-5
ASSASSGTGGPLETQY
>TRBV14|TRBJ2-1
ASSPGLAGGPRNEQF
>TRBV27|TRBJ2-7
ASSYATDSYEQY
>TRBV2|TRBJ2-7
ASIPRQGHYEQY
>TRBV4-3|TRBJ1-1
ASSQGAQVGVAGTEAF
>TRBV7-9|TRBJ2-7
ASSLGLVPYEQY
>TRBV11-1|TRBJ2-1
ASSPGLAGVPSEQF
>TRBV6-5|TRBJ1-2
ASSYSRTEVYGYT
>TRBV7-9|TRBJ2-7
ASSRAGTVSSYEQY
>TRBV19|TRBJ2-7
ATDTGGDEQY
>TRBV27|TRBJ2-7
ASSLSWQGPTYEQY
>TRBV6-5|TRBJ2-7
ASSGQGRAEQY
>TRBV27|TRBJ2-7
ASSLFPPGTASYEQY
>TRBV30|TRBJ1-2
AWRGSGEGANYGYT
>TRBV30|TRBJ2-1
AWSDGGSSYNEQF
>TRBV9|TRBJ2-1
ASSGGEGDNEQF
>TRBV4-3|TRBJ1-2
ASSQEAGVSDGYT
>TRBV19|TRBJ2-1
ATGEGYNEQF
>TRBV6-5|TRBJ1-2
ASSYVSNYGYT
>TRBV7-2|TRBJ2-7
ASSLVAGKGSASSYEQY
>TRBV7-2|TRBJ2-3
ASRPNRGAQDTQY
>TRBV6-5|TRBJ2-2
ASSYTLAGLRELF
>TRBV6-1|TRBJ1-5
ASSERVSNQPQH
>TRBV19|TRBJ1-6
ASRVKSSYNSPLH
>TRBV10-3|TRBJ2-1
AIGAPSSYNEQF
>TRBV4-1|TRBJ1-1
ASSQDYWGLSTEAF
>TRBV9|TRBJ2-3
ASSARSVSTDTQY
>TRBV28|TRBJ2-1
ASSLWGDRADYNEQF
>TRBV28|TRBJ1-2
ASTPRGAYGYT
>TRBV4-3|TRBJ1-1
ASKGSRLNTEAF
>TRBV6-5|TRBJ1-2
ASSLGQNYGYT
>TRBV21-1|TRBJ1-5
ASTMVGGAQPQH
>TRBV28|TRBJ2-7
ASSPLTVSYEQY
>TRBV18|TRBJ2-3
ASSPSNGETTDTQY
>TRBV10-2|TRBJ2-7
ASKTGTQTGEQY
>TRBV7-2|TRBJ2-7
ASTTPSRFSYEQY
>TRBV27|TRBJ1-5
ASSLNSNSNQPQH
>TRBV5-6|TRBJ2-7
ASSPVAGLYEQY
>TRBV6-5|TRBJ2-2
ASSYGTDTGELF
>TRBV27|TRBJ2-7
ASRSGYEQY
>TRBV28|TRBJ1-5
ASSLWGDSSNQPQH
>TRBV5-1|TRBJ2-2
ASSSAGGPGTGELF
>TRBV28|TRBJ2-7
ASSFVRGGYNSEQY
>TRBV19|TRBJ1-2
ASSIRHEESLLYGYT
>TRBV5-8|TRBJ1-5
ASSLSGRNQPQH
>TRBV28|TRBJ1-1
ASSQYQVAF
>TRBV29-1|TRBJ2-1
SVPPERTSGSGAYNEQF
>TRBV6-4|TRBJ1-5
ASSAWRHQPQH